The present entry profiles one T cell receptor beta chain with its context. This entry belongs to a study of cytomegalovirus exposure and HLA in healthy donors. The primer mix had 60 Vbeta and 13 Jbeta primers. Using immunoSEQ multiplex PCR, the repertoire was profiled, and TCRdb retains in-frame clones only, with some absent. This repertoire includes fewer than 150,000 clones. Germline loops: CDR1 SEHNR, CDR2 FQNEAQ (reference sequence). The V end lost 3 bases, the J end lost 7 bases, and 10 bases lay between the germline ends. The CDR3 runs 14 residues. The specimen was PBMCs. This TCR came from a man aged 40-49 years in good health and CMV-seronegative. The J gene is TRBJ1-6, the V gene TRBV7-9; D ambiguous. The CDR3 loop reads CASSFSGENSPLHF. The DNA for the CDR3 is TGTGCCAGCAGCTTTTCTGGGGAGAATTCACCCCTCCACTTT. Filled out from reference TRBV7-9 and TRBJ1-6, the complete variable domain reads DTGVSQNPRHKITKRGQNVTFRCDPISEHNRLYWYRQTLGQGPEFLTYFQNEAQLEKSRLLSDRFSAERPKGSFSTLEIQRTEQGDSAMYLCASSFSGENSPLHFGNGTRLTVT.